A single sample is the source of the 26 T cell receptor beta chains below, sequenced in a study of OX40 agonist ivuxolimab in advanced cancers. This table comes from immunoSEQ multiplex PCR, and its TCRdb copy is limited to in-frame clones, with some not included. This sample has under 20,000 clones, with roughly nine tenths found just once. The sequencing here drew on CD4+ or CD8+ T cells sorted from blood, taken in a trial of the OX40 agonist ivuxolimab. The receptors were gathered from an adult with an advanced solid tumor such as melanoma, head and neck, liver or kidney cancer.

The chain combines TRBV5-4 with TRBJ2-1; D possibly corresponds to TRBD1 (6 bases). V was pared by 4 bases and J by 4 bases, with 15 bases between. The CDR3 covers 15 residues. Germline V lookup: CDR1 SGHNT, CDR2 YYREEE (reference sequence). The CDR3 protein is CASSPGTPVYNEQFF. CDR3 sequence (DNA): TGTGCCAGCAGCCCGGGGACACCCGTTTACAATGAGCAGTTCTTC.

Points on this clone: Within the sample, other DNA sequences also encode this same CDR3. J is TRBJ2-2 and V is TRBV5-1; TRBD1 might be the D (6 bases). Germline values: CDR1 SGHRS, CDR2 YFSETQ. CDR3 size: 15 residues. Trimming removed 3 bases from V and 4 bases from J, with 13 bases in between. This CDR3 is CASSSGAPGTGELFF. DNA for the CDR3: TGCGCCAGCAGCTCAGGGGCCCCGGGCACCGGGGAGCTGTTTTTT.

V gene TRBV19 combines with J gene TRBJ2-3; the D is unclear. CDR3 length: 15 residues. V dropped 5 bases and J dropped 0 bases, with 12 bases sitting between them. Germline CDR1 is LNHDA and CDR2 is SQIVND (reference sequence). In nucleotides, the CDR3 is TGTGCCAGTAGTGAGCAGGAAATTAGCACAGATACGCAGTATTTT. The encoded protein is CASSEQEISTDTQYF.

This clone showed up just a few times. This sequence joins TRBV7-2 and TRBJ1-1; maybe TRBD1 (5 bases). Germline V gene lookup returns CDR1 SGHTA and CDR2 FQGNSA. The CDR3 length is 13 residues. V was shortened by 3 bases and J by 2 bases, with 7 bases between the two germline ends. DNA for the CDR3: TGTGCCAGCAGCTTCCAGGGAAACACTGAAGCTTTCTTT. Protein product: CASSFQGNTEAFF.

DNA for the CDR3: TGTGCCAGCAGCTTAGACAGGGGTGGCTACACCTTC. Protein product: CASSLDRGGYTF. The chain couples TRBV7-2 to TRBJ1-2; 7 nucleotides agree with TRBD1. Germline V lookup: CDR1 SGHTA, CDR2 FQGNSA. Trimming removed 1 base from V and 7 bases from J; junction bases left unmatched: 0. This CDR3 is built from 12 residues.

V is TRBV6-5 and J is TRBJ2-5, with D tentatively TRBD1 (6 bases). Germline CDR1 and CDR2: MNHEY and SVGAGI. V lost 8 bases to trimming and J lost 5 bases, with 15 bases between them. The CDR3 sequence is 13 residues long. The CDR3, as DNA: TGTGCCAGCCTCCGGACAGAAGACGAGACCCAGTACTTC. This sequence encodes CASLRTEDETQYF.

The V call is TRBV5-5, the J call TRBJ2-7; D is perhaps TRBD1 (6 bases). Germline V CDR1 and CDR2: SGHKS, YYEKEE (reference sequence). This CDR3 region has 13 residues. Deletions cut 5 bases from V and 3 bases from J, with 12 bases between. In DNA, the CDR3 is TGTGCCAGCAGTCGACAGGACGACTACGAGCAGTACTTC. Translating gives CASSRQDDYEQYF. The variable domain in full, with the rest retrieved from reference TRBV5-5 and TRBJ2-7, is DAGVTQSPTHLIKTRGQQVTLRCSPISGHKSVSWYQQVLGQGPQFIFQYYEKEERGRGNFPDRFSARQFPNYSSELNVNALLLGDSALYLCASSRQDDYEQYFGPGTRLTVT.

The rearrangement uses TRBV7-8 and TRBJ2-5, with 10 positions matching TRBD1. Germline V gene sequence: CDR1 SGHVS, CDR2 FQNEAQ. CDR3 length: 14 amino acids. Trimming at V came to 5 bases and at J to 4 bases, leaving 4 bases not matched to a gene. The CDR3 region is CASSPGTGVETQYF. CDR3 in DNA: TGTGCCAGCAGCCCCGGGACAGGGGTAGAGACCCAGTACTTC.

The rearrangement uses TRBV27 and TRBJ2-3, with TRBD1 matching over 7 bases. This CDR3 is 15 amino acids long. Germline V gene lookup returns CDR1 MNHEY and CDR2 SMNVEV (reference sequence). J lost 4 bases, V lost 5 bases, and 9 bases had no gene match. The CDR3 sequence: CASSLGRGFADTQYF. The CDR3 DNA follows: TGTGCCAGCAGTCTAGGCAGGGGGTTCGCAGATACGCAGTATTTT.

Here the CDR3 DNA reads TGTGCCAGCAGCTTTAAGGGTTCGGCAGATACGCAGTATTTT. Its protein is CASSFKGSADTQYF. The chain carries TRBV7-2 and TRBJ2-3; D is uncertain. The germline gives CDR1 SGHTA, CDR2 FQGNSA. This CDR3 region has 14 residues. V lost 3 bases to trimming and J lost 4 bases, with 11 bases between them.

The rearrangement joins TRBV27 to TRBJ1-1, with D unresolved. CDR3 size: 14 residues. V lost 1 base, J lost 8 bases, and 14 bases lay in between. Germline V lookup: CDR1 MNHEY, CDR2 SMNVEV (reference sequence). CDR3 sequence reads: CASSLWARVGEAFF. For the CDR3, the DNA is TGTGCCAGCAGTTTATGGGCGCGGGTCGGAGAAGCTTTCTTT.

This chain joins TRBV27 and TRBJ1-5; no definite D call. The CDR3 runs 13 residues. CDR1 and CDR2 (germline): MNHEY, SMNVEV (reference sequence). Trimming stripped 2 bases from V and 11 bases from J, with 13 bases between. CDR3 sequence: CASSLDGSTTQHF. The CDR3, as DNA: TGTGCCAGCAGTTTAGACGGGTCGACAACCCAGCATTTT.

The genes are TRBV6-5 and TRBJ1-1; D is uncertain. Trimming took 6 bases from V and 3 from J, leaving 14 bases between them. Germline loops: CDR1 MNHEY, CDR2 SVGAGI. This CDR3 is 14 amino acids long. CDR3 amino acids: CASRSRRAHTEAFF. CDR3 bases: TGTGCCAGCAGAAGCCGTCGGGCCCACACTGAAGCTTTCTTT.

The J gene is TRBJ2-1, the V gene TRBV11-3, with 8 bases fitting TRBD2. The J segment lost 6 bases and the V segment lost 4 bases, leaving 5 bases of the junction unmatched. Germline V gene data show CDR1 as SGHNT and CDR2 as YENEEA. This CDR3 contains 14 residues. This CDR3 reads CASSWGLEANEQFF. Written as DNA, the CDR3 is TGTGCCAGCAGCTGGGGACTAGAGGCCAATGAGCAGTTCTTC.

The CDR3: CASRDSLGGWGYTF. As DNA, the CDR3 is TGTGCCAGCAGGGACAGTTTGGGGGGCTGGGGCTACACCTTC. The V gene is TRBV2, the J gene TRBJ1-2, with D perhaps matching TRBD1 (6 bases). The length of the CDR3 is 14 residues. Per the germline V gene, CDR1 is SNHLY and CDR2 is FYNNEI. V lost 6 bases and J 8 bases, leaving 19 bases between the germline ends.

The chain employs TRBV5-1 and TRBJ2-1, with D perhaps TRBD2 (6 bases). V was shortened by 0 bases and J by 9 bases, with 19 bases between the two germline ends. The length of the CDR3 is 16 residues. CDR1 and CDR2 from the germline V gene are SGHRS and YFSETQ. The CDR3 DNA follows: TGCGCCAGCAGCTTGGCCGTAGGAGGGCCCAGAAGTGAGCAGTTCTTC. It translates to CASSLAVGGPRSEQFF.

This chain connects TRBV5-4 to TRBJ1-1; D is possibly TRBD1 (6 bases). The CDR3 is 13 amino acids. Germline CDR1 and CDR2: SGHNT and YYREEE (reference sequence). The V end lost 0 bases, the J end lost 8 bases, and 11 bases lay between the germline ends. The CDR3 DNA reads TGTGCCAGCAGCTTGGAGCGGACAGTAGAAGCTTTCTTT. Amino acid sequence: CASSLERTVEAFF.

V usage is TRBV30 and J usage is TRBJ2-7, with 10 nucleotides matching TRBD1. The V gene's germline CDR1 is GTSNPN and CDR2 SVGIG (reference sequence). After removal of 2 bases from V and 5 bases from J, the junction contained 9 bases not matched to a gene. CDR3 size: 15 residues. Here the CDR3 DNA reads TGTGCCTGGAGTTTCAAACGGGACAGGGGCAACGAGCAGTACTTC. Translated: CAWSFKRDRGNEQYF.

V usage is TRBV19 and J usage is TRBJ2-3; D is unresolved. V lost 1 base and J 0 bases, leaving 11 bases between the germline ends. The CDR3 sequence is 16 residues long. CDR1 and CDR2 from the germline V gene are LNHDA and SQIVND (reference sequence). CDR3 residues: CASSIGGQLSTDTQYF. CDR3 nucleotides: TGTGCCAGTAGTATAGGCGGCCAGCTTAGCACAGATACGCAGTATTTT.

This chain links TRBV18 with TRBJ2-1; unclear D gene. V was cut by 5 bases and J by 5 bases, with 10 bases left in between. Germline loops: CDR1 KGHSH, CDR2 LQKENI. The length of the CDR3 is 13 residues. For the CDR3, the DNA is TGTGCCAGCTCATCAAACATCGACAATGAGCAGTTCTTC. Residues: CASSSNIDNEQFF.

This sequence joins TRBV6-5 and TRBJ2-7; D not certain. Trimming shortened V by 0 bases and J by 7 bases, and 16 bases separated the two germline ends. This CDR3 spans 15 amino acids. Germline-derived CDR1 and CDR2 are MNHEY and SVGAGI. The CDR3 loop is CASSYSTAQVSEQYF. The CDR3 nucleotides read TGTGCCAGCAGTTACTCAACCGCCCAGGTGTCGGAGCAGTACTTC.

This clone has just one count. This chain uses TRBV19 with TRBJ2-1; 8 bases align to TRBD2. The CDR3 has 14 residues. V trimming: 5 bases; J trimming: 9 bases; junction bases outside the gene matches: 9. Germline V CDR1 and CDR2: LNHDA, SQIVND (reference sequence). The CDR3 spells CASSYLAGPREQFF. For the CDR3, the DNA is TGTGCCAGTAGTTACCTAGCGGGTCCCCGTGAGCAGTTCTTC.

The chain recombines TRBV10-1 with TRBJ2-1; a possible D gene is TRBD1 (5 bases). The ends were cut back, 0 bases at V and 7 bases at J, with 13 bases in the middle. Germline-derived CDR1 and CDR2 are WNHNN and SYGVQD (reference sequence). This CDR3 is 15 amino acids long. DNA for the CDR3: TGCGCCAGCAGTGAGTCTAAGGCAGGGCTGAATGAGCAGTTCTTC. Encoded protein: CASSESKAGLNEQFF.

This clone has only a few counts. This chain links TRBV5-4 with TRBJ2-3; the match to TRBD2 covers 8 bases. The CDR3 covers 15 residues. Germline CDR1 SGHNT, CDR2 YYREEE (reference sequence). Germline trimming cut 4 bases from V and 5 bases from J; bases unmatched to any gene: 9. Here the CDR3 DNA reads TGTGCCAGCAGCCGAGGGACTAGTTCCGGAGATACGCAGTATTTT. As protein: CASSRGTSSGDTQYF.

The chain is built from TRBV9 and TRBJ1-1; 7 bases fit TRBD1. Germline CDR1 and CDR2: SGDLS and YYNGEE. CDR3 length: 14 amino acids. V was clipped by 0 bases and J by 4 bases; unmatched bases: 3. The CDR3 reads CASSVEGAPTEAFF. DNA for the CDR3: TGTGCCAGCAGCGTAGAGGGGGCGCCCACTGAAGCTTTCTTT.

This clone appeared once. The CDR3 loop reads CASRPDRDNSPLHF. CDR3 sequence (DNA): TGTGCCAGCAGGCCGGACAGGGATAATTCACCCCTCCACTTT. The V call is TRBV2, the J call TRBJ1-6; 8 bases align to TRBD1. CDR3 length equals 14 residues. From germline, CDR1 is SNHLY and CDR2 FYNNEI. The V and J ends lost 6 bases and 5 bases, in that order; junction bases with no gene match: 3.